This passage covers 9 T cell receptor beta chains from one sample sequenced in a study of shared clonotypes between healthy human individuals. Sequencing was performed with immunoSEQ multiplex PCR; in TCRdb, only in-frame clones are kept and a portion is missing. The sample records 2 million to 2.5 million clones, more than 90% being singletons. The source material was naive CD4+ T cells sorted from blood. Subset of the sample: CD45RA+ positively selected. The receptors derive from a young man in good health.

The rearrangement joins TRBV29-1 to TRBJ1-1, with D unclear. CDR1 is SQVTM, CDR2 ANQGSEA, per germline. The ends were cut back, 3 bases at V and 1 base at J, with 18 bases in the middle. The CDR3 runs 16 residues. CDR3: CSVDPTAPGGNTEAFF. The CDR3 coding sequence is TGCAGCGTTGACCCTACAGCGCCCGGTGGGAACACTGAAGCTTTCTTT.

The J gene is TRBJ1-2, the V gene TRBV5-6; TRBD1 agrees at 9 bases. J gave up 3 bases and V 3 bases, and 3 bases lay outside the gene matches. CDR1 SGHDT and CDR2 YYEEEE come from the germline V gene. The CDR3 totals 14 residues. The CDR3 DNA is TGTGCCAGCAGCTGGACAGGGGCGGACTATGGCTACACCTTC. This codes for CASSWTGADYGYTF.

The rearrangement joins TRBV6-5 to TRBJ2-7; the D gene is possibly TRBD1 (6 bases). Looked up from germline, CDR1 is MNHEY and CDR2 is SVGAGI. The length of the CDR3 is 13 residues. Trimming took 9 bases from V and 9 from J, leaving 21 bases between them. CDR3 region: CASRPRGLKWQYF. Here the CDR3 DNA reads TGTGCCAGTCGACCCAGGGGATTAAAATGGCAGTACTTC.

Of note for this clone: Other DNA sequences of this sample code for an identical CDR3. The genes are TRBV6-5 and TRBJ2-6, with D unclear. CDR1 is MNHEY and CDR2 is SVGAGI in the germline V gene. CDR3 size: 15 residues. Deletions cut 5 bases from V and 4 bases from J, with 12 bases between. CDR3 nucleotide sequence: TGTGCCAGCAGTCCCCCGGGTTCGGGGGCCAACGTCCTGACTTTC. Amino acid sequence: CASSPPGSGANVLTF.

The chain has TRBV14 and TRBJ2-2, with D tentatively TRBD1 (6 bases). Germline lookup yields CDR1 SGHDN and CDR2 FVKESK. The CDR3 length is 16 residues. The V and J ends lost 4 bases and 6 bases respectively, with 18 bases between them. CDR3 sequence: CASSPSGRGFPGELFF. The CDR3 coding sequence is TGTGCCAGCAGCCCTAGTGGCAGGGGATTTCCCGGGGAGCTGTTTTTT.

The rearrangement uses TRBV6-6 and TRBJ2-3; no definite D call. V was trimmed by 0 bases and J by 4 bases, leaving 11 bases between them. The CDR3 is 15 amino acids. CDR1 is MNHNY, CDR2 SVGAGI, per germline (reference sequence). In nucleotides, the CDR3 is TGTGCCAGCAGTTACTCGATGTACAACCCAGATACGCAGTATTTT. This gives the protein CASSYSMYNPDTQYF.

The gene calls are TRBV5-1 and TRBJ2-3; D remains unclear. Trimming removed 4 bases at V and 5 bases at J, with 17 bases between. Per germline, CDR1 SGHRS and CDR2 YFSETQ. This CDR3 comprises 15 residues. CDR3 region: CASSRPAALGDTQYF. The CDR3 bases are TGCGCCAGCAGCCGGCCGGCAGCACTGGGAGATACGCAGTATTTT. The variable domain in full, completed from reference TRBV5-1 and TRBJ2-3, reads KAGVTQTPRYLIKTRGQQVTLSCSPISGHRSVSWYQQTPGQGLQFLFEYFSETQRNKGNFPGRFSGRQFSNSRSEMNVSTLELGDSALYLCASSRPAALGDTQYFGPGTRLTVL.

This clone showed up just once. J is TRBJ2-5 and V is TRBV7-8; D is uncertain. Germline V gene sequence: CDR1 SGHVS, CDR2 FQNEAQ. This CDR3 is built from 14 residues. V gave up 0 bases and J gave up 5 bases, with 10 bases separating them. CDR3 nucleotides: TGTGCCAGCAGCTTAGCGGTTCGTGGCGAGACCCAGTACTTC. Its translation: CASSLAVRGETQYF. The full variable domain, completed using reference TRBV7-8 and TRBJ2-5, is GAGVSQSPRYKVAKRGQDVALRCDPISGHVSLFWYQQALGQGPEFLTYFQNEAQLDKSGLPSDRFFAERPEGSVSTLKIQRTQQEDSAVYLCASSLAVRGETQYFGPGTRLLVL.

The CDR3 DNA reads TGTGCCATCAATAAGAGAGCCGGGACATCATCCACTGAAGCTTTCTTT. This sequence encodes CAINKRAGTSSTEAFF. The V call is TRBV10-3, the J call TRBJ1-1; a possible D gene is TRBD1 (6 bases). There are 16 residues in the CDR3. Trimming stripped 7 bases from V and 4 bases from J, with 22 bases between. In germline, CDR1 is ENHRY, CDR2 SYGVKD.